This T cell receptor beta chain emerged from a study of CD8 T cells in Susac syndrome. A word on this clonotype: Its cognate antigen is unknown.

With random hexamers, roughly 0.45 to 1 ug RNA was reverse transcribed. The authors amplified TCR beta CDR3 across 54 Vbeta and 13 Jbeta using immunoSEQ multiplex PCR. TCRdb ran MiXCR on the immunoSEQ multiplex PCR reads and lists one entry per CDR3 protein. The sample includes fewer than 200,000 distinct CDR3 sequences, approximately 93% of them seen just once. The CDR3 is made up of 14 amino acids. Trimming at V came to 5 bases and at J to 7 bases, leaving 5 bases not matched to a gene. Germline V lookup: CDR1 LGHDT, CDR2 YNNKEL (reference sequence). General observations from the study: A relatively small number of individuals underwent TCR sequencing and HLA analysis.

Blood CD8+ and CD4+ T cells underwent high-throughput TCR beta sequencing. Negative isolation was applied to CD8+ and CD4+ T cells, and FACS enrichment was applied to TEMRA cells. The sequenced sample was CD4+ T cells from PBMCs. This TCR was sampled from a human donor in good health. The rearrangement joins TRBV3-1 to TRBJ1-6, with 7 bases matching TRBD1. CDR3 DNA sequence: TGTGCCAGCAGCAACAGGGGTCTGAATTCACCCCTCCACTTT. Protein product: CASSNRGLNSPLHF.